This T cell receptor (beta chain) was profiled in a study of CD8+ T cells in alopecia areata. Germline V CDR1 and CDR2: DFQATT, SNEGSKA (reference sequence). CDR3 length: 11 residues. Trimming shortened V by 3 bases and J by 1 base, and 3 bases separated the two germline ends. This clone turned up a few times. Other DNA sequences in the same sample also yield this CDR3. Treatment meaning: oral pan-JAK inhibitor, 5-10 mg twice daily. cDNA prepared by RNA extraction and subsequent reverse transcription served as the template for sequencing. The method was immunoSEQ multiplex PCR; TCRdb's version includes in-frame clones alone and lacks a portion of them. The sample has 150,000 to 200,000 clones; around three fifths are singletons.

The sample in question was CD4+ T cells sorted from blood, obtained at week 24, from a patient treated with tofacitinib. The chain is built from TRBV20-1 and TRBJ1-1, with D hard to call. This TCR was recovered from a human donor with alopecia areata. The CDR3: CSASWNTEAFF. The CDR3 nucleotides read TGCAGTGCTAGCTGGAACACTGAAGCTTTCTTT.